This passage covers 5 T cell receptor beta chains from one sample sequenced in a study of CD8 T cells in Susac syndrome. With random hexamers, roughly 0.45 to 1 ug RNA was reverse transcribed. TCRdb recomputed calls from the immunoSEQ multiplex PCR reads with MiXCR, one row per CDR3 protein. The sample yields 80,000 or so distinct CDR3 sequences, 85% to 95% seen once. Input material: CD4+ T cells from PBMCs. The receptors derive from a human donor with Susac syndrome.

This chain uses TRBV30 with TRBJ1-3; no definite D call. The CDR3 length is 12 residues. CDR1 and CDR2 (germline): GTSNPN, SVGIG (reference sequence). Trimming took off 0 bases at V and 4 bases at J, with 4 bases between the two ends. The CDR3 is CAWSVRGNTIYF. Written as DNA, the CDR3 is TGTGCCTGGAGTGTGCGGGGAAACACCATATATTTT.

The V and J genes are TRBV5-1 and TRBJ2-5; D possibly corresponds to TRBD1 (6 bases). V was trimmed by 4 bases and J by 5 bases, leaving 15 bases between them. In germline, CDR1 is SGHRS, CDR2 YFSETQ. CDR3 length equals 14 residues. For the CDR3, the DNA is TGCGCCAGCAGCCAAGTACAGGGCCAGGAGACCCAGTACTTC. Protein: CASSQVQGQETQYF.

This chain joins TRBV20-1 and TRBJ2-1; TRBD2 agrees at 9 bases. Germline assignment: CDR1 DFQATT and CDR2 SNEGSKA (reference sequence). V shed 7 bases and J 6 bases; nucleotides not matched to a gene: 10. The CDR3 is made up of 14 amino acids. The CDR3 DNA follows: TGCAGTGGGGGTGAAGCGGGAGGACTCAATGAGCAGTTCTTC. This encodes CSGGEAGGLNEQFF.

This clonotype was seen a few times. This chain joins TRBV18 and TRBJ2-7; D gene ambiguous. The CDR3 runs 13 residues. The V end lost 3 bases, the J end lost 3 bases, and 9 bases lay between the germline ends. CDR1 is KGHSH and CDR2 is LQKENI in the germline V gene. CDR3 DNA: TGTGCCAGCTCACCGGCCAGGTACTACGAGCAGTACTTC. It encodes CASSPARYYEQYF.

The chain is built from TRBV9 and TRBJ1-2; TRBD1 matches 10 bases. The V gene end was trimmed by 3 bases and the J gene end by 2 bases; junction bases not matched to a gene: 4. Germline V gene sequence: CDR1 SGDLS, CDR2 YYNGEE. CDR3 length equals 15 residues. The CDR3 DNA reads as TGTGCCAGCAGCGCCCAGACAGGGGGCAACTATGGCTACACCTTC. Its protein product is CASSAQTGGNYGYTF.